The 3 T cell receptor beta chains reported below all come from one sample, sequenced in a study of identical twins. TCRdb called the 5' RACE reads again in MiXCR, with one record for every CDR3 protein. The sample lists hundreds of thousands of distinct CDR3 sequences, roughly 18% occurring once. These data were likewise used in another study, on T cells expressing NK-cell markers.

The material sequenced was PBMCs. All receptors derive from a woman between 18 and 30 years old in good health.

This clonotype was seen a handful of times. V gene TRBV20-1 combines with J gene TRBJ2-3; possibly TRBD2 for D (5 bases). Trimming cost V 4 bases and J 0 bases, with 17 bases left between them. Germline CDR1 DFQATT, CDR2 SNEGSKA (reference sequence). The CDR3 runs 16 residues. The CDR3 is CSATGVPPLSTDTQYF. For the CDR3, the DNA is TGCAGTGCTACCGGGGTCCCTCCCCTTAGCACAGATACGCAGTATTTT.

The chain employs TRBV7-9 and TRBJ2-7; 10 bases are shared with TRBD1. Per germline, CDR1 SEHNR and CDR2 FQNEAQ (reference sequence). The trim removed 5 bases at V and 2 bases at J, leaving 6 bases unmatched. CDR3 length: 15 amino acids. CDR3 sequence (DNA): TGTGCCAGCAGCCAGGTGGACAGGGGGGCCTACGAGCAGTACTTC. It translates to CASSQVDRGAYEQYF. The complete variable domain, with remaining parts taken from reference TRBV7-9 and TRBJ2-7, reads DTGVSQNPRHKITKRGQNVTFRCDPISEHNRLYWYRQTLGQGPEFLTYFQNEAQLEKSRLLSDRFSAERPKGSFSTLEIQRTEQGDSAMYLCASSQVDRGAYEQYFGPGTRLTVT.

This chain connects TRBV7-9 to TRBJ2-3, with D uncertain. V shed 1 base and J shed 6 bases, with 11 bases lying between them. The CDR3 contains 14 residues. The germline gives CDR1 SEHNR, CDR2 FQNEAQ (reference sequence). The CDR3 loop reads CASSLDSPPDTQYF. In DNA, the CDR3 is TGTGCCAGCAGCTTAGACAGCCCGCCGGATACGCAGTATTTT.